The rows below give T cell receptor beta chains drawn from one sample of a study of T-cell memory formation after mild COVID-19. One entry per CDR3 protein results from TCRdb running MiXCR on the 5' RACE reads. The sample lists 470,000 or so distinct CDR3 sequences; 18% were seen once. The sequencing sample was made of PBMCs or a T cell subset sorted from them (not recorded which). The receptors here all came from a young man who had mild COVID-19 (a few samples of this study predate the infection). Cell type and time point are not known. CDR3s include the opening cysteine and the closing phenylalanine or tryptophan. Fields, in order: D gene, clone size, J gene, V gene, CDR3 DNA, CDR3 protein. D genes are given only for firm matches. A row's size may be missing; if present it is once, few, many or a size class.

D gene: TRBD2
clone size: few
J gene: TRBJ2-2
V gene: TRBV6-5
CDR3 DNA: TGTGCCAGCAGTCTAGCGGGGGATCAGAACACCGGGGAGCTGTTTTTT
CDR3 protein: CASSLAGDQNTGELFF

D gene: TRBD2
clone size: .
J gene: TRBJ2-1
V gene: TRBV3-1
CDR3 DNA: TGTGCCAGCAGCCTTAGACTAGCGGGGGGCCTCTACAATGAGCAGTTCTTC
CDR3 protein: CASSLRLAGGLYNEQFF

D gene: TRBD1
clone size: few
J gene: TRBJ2-2
V gene: TRBV7-9
CDR3 DNA: TGTGCCAGCAGTCACAGGGGGTCCAACACCGGGGAGCTGTTTTTT
CDR3 protein: CASSHRGSNTGELFF

D gene: .
clone size: .
J gene: TRBJ2-7
V gene: TRBV5-6
CDR3 DNA: TGTGCCAGCAGCTGGACTGGGGGGCACGAGCAGTACTTC
CDR3 protein: CASSWTGGHEQYF

D gene: .
clone size: .
J gene: TRBJ2-5
V gene: TRBV12-3/TRBV12-4
CDR3 DNA: TGTGCCAGCACCTTGGGTGTAGTAGTACAGGGAGGACAAGAGACCCAGTACTTC
CDR3 protein: CASTLGVVVQGGQETQYF

D gene: .
clone size: few
J gene: TRBJ2-1
V gene: TRBV30
CDR3 DNA: TGTGCCTGGACGAACCAGGGGTGGTCCTACAATGAGCAGTTCTTC
CDR3 protein: CAWTNQGWSYNEQFF

D gene: .
clone size: many
J gene: TRBJ2-5
V gene: TRBV7-2
CDR3 DNA: TGTGCCAGCACCTACCTGGCAGGAGAGACCCAGTACTTC
CDR3 protein: CASTYLAGETQYF

D gene: .
clone size: many
J gene: TRBJ2-3
V gene: TRBV12-3/TRBV12-4
CDR3 DNA: TGTGCCAGCAGTTTGGGTCCGCTGCGTGGAGATACGCAGTATTTT
CDR3 protein: CASSLGPLRGDTQYF

D gene: .
clone size: .
J gene: TRBJ1-5
V gene: TRBV29-1
CDR3 DNA: TGCAGCGTTGAAAGGGCCCCCGGGGGGCCCCAGCATTTT
CDR3 protein: CSVERAPGGPQHF

D gene: .
clone size: few
J gene: TRBJ2-5
V gene: TRBV2
CDR3 DNA: TGTGCCAGCAGTGATCCCGGGACCCCTAGGCGAGAGACCCAGTACTTC
CDR3 protein: CASSDPGTPRRETQYF

D gene: .
clone size: few
J gene: TRBJ2-1
V gene: TRBV7-9
CDR3 DNA: TGTGCCAGCAGCTCCCCTCGGGACAAAAGCTCCTACAATGAGCAGTTCTTC
CDR3 protein: CASSSPRDKSSYNEQFF

D gene: TRBD1
clone size: few
J gene: TRBJ1-1
V gene: TRBV5-1
CDR3 DNA: TGCGCCAGCAGCCCAGGACAGGGTACAACTTACACTGAAGCTTTCTTT
CDR3 protein: CASSPGQGTTYTEAFF

D gene: .
clone size: few
J gene: TRBJ2-1
V gene: TRBV25-1
CDR3 DNA: TGTGCCAGCAGTGAATCAGGGCGAGGTAATGAGCAGTTCTTC
CDR3 protein: CASSESGRGNEQFF

D gene: .
clone size: few
J gene: TRBJ1-1
V gene: TRBV12-3/TRBV12-4
CDR3 DNA: TGTGCCAGCAGTCGACTGACAAGGGAAGCTTTCTTT
CDR3 protein: CASSRLTREAFF

D gene: TRBD2
clone size: few
J gene: TRBJ2-5
V gene: TRBV20-1
CDR3 DNA: TGCAGTGCTAGAGCAATTGGCGGGGGAGAGACCCAGTACTTC
CDR3 protein: CSARAIGGGETQYF

D gene: .
clone size: few
J gene: TRBJ1-4
V gene: TRBV6-6
CDR3 DNA: TGTGCCAGCAGTTACTTAGGACTTGTTGGGTATGAAAAACTGTTTTTT
CDR3 protein: CASSYLGLVGYEKLFF

D gene: .
clone size: many
J gene: TRBJ1-1
V gene: TRBV5-1
CDR3 DNA: TGCGCCAGCAGCTTGGCCGAGGGGAAGGGGGCTGAAGCTTTCTTT
CDR3 protein: CASSLAEGKGAEAFF

D gene: .
clone size: few
J gene: TRBJ1-5
V gene: TRBV1
CDR3 DNA: TGCACCAGCAGCCATTTCGGGCCCCAGCATTTT
CDR3 protein: CTSSHFGPQHF

D gene: .
clone size: .
J gene: TRBJ1-6
V gene: TRBV9
CDR3 DNA: TGTGCCAGCAGTATCAGAGATAATTCACCCCTCCACTTT
CDR3 protein: CASSIRDNSPLHF

D gene: .
clone size: few
J gene: TRBJ1-5
V gene: TRBV4-2
CDR3 DNA: TGTGCCAGCAGCCAAGAACCGCCTCCGCGGAATCAGCCCCAGCATTTT
CDR3 protein: CASSQEPPPRNQPQHF

D gene: .
clone size: few
J gene: TRBJ2-6
V gene: TRBV4-3
CDR3 DNA: TGCGCCAGCAGCCAAGATTCCTGGTCTGGGGCCAACGTCCTGACTTTC
CDR3 protein: CASSQDSWSGANVLTF

D gene: TRBD1
clone size: .
J gene: TRBJ2-7
V gene: TRBV18
CDR3 DNA: TGTGCCAGCTCACCAGGGACAGGGGCCGAATACGAGCAGTACTTC
CDR3 protein: CASSPGTGAEYEQYF

D gene: .
clone size: few
J gene: TRBJ2-7
V gene: TRBV12-3/TRBV12-4
CDR3 DNA: TGTGCCAGCGGAACAGGGACCTACGAGCAGTACTTC
CDR3 protein: CASGTGTYEQYF

D gene: .
clone size: .
J gene: TRBJ2-1
V gene: TRBV5-6
CDR3 DNA: TGTGCCAGCAGCTTGCTCAGGATATCGTCCTACAATGAGCAGTTCTTC
CDR3 protein: CASSLLRISSYNEQFF

D gene: TRBD1
clone size: many
J gene: TRBJ1-2
V gene: TRBV20-1
CDR3 DNA: TGCAGTGCTAGAGAGCAGGGACAGGGTTCTGGCTACACCTTC
CDR3 protein: CSAREQGQGSGYTF